Listed below are T cell receptor beta chains from one sample, sequenced in a study of monozygotic twins with cystic fibrosis. Method: immunoSEQ multiplex PCR; TCRdb's copy keeps in-frame clones and lacks some. The table lists roughly 13,000 clones, roughly nine tenths of them singletons. The sequencing sample was made of blood. The receptors shown here come from a boy younger than 18 with cystic fibrosis. Both conserved end residues are part of each CDR3. Each record gives: clone size, D gene, V gene, J gene, CDR3 protein, CDR3 DNA. A D gene is named only where the DNA matches it firmly. For some rows the clone size is stated as once, few or many, or as a class when expanded; others skip it.

few	-	TRBV5-6	TRBJ1-1	CASSWGYPNTEAFF	TGTGCCAGCAGCTGGGGCTATCCCAACACTGAAGCTTTCTTT
-	-	TRBV19	TRBJ1-5	CATNDRAGVSNQPQHF	TGTGCCACCAACGATCGGGCGGGGGTGAGCAATCAGCCCCAGCATTTT
-	TRBD2	TRBV27	TRBJ2-1	CASSLAFFASGGGSEQFF	TGTGCCAGCAGTTTAGCATTTTTTGCTAGCGGGGGGGGGAGTGAGCAGTTCTTC
-	-	TRBV7-3	TRBJ2-3	CASSLARSDTQYF	TGTGCCAGCAGCTTAGCCCGGAGTGATACGCAGTATTTT
once	-	TRBV6-5	TRBJ2-1	CASSYSTDYNEQFF	TGTGCCAGCAGTTACTCGACGGACTACAATGAGCAGTTCTTC
-	-	TRBV18	TRBJ2-3	CASSPPGDTDTQYF	TGTGCCAGCTCACCACCCGGGGACACAGATACGCAGTATTTT
-	-	TRBV7-9	TRBJ1-4	CASSLSLGTNEKLFF	TGTGCCAGCAGCCTATCGCTTGGGACTAATGAAAAACTGTTTTTT
-	TRBD1	TRBV29-1	TRBJ1-1	CSVRTGLNTEAFF	TGCAGCGTTAGGACAGGGCTGAACACTGAAGCTTTCTTT
once	-	TRBV11-2	TRBJ2-7	CASSLGTSRDVDEQYF	TGTGCCAGCAGCTTAGGGACTTCCCGAGACGTCGACGAGCAGTACTTC
-	-	TRBV2	TRBJ1-6	CASSGRGSSYNSPLHF	TGTGCCAGCAGTGGGAGGGGTAGCTCCTATAATTCACCCCTCCACTTT
-	-	TRBV5-5	TRBJ1-2	CASSLALFYGYTF	TGTGCCAGCAGCTTGGCTCTCTTCTATGGCTACACCTTC
once	-	TRBV18	TRBJ2-2	CASSPSRELFF	TGTGCCAGCTCACCCTCCCGGGAGCTGTTTTTT
-	-	TRBV28	TRBJ2-1	CASRPEGGQKYNEQFF	TGTGCCAGCAGGCCCGAGGGGGGACAGAAATACAATGAGCAGTTCTTC
-	-	TRBV19	TRBJ1-1	CASSIEISNTEAFF	TGTGCCAGTAGTATCGAGATCTCGAACACTGAAGCTTTCTTT
-	TRBD1	TRBV5-6	TRBJ1-2	CASSWPGQGINYGYTF	TGTGCCAGCAGCTGGCCGGGACAGGGAATAAACTATGGCTACACCTTC
-	-	TRBV5-4	TRBJ2-7	CASSLGGYEQYF	TGTGCCAGCAGCTTGGGGGGCTACGAGCAGTACTTC
-	-	TRBV9	TRBJ2-2	CASSPHTGELFF	TGTGCCAGCAGCCCACACACCGGGGAGCTGTTTTTT
-	-	TRBV5-1	TRBJ2-1	CASSAGVYGNDEQFF	TGCGCCAGCAGCGCCGGTGTATACGGTAATGATGAGCAGTTCTTC
once	TRBD1	TRBV5-1	TRBJ1-1	CASSWGWDRDTEAFF	TGCGCCAGCAGCTGGGGGTGGGACAGGGACACTGAAGCTTTCTTT
-	TRBD1	TRBV7-9	TRBJ2-5	CASSWTGGEETQYF	TGTGCCAGCAGCTGGACAGGGGGCGAAGAGACCCAGTACTTC
-	-	TRBV5-1	TRBJ1-5	CASSREGLNGQPQHF	TGCGCCAGCAGCCGGGAGGGACTTAATGGGCAGCCCCAGCATTTT
-	-	TRBV11-1	TRBJ1-4	CASSLQRAGEKLFF	TGTGCCAGCAGCCTACAGCGGGCGGGTGAAAAACTGTTTTTT
-	-	TRBV6-1	TRBJ1-2	CASSESPGGKIYGYTF	TGTGCCAGCAGTGAATCTCCTGGGGGGAAGATCTATGGCTACACCTTC
-	-	TRBV2	TRBJ2-1	CASSEGGPGLQQFF	TGTGCCAGCAGTGAAGGGGGGCCGGGACTCCAGCAGTTCTTC
few	-	TRBV6-5	TRBJ1-1	CASSNPTGGTFF	TGTGCCAGCAGTAATCCGACGGGGGGAACTTTCTTT
-	-	TRBV18	TRBJ1-1	CASSQERVNTEAFF	TGTGCCAGCTCCCAGGAGAGGGTGAACACTGAAGCTTTCTTT
-	-	TRBV5-1	TRBJ1-1	CASSLDGLGTEAFF	TGCGCCAGCAGCTTGGACGGGCTGGGAACTGAAGCTTTCTTT
-	TRBD2	TRBV18	TRBJ2-7	CASSPGLAGRYEQYF	TGTGCCAGCTCACCGGGACTAGCGGGGCGATACGAGCAGTACTTC
-	-	TRBV6-5	TRBJ1-2	CASRGTSWTF	TGTGCCAGCAGAGGGACCTCCTGGACCTTC
-	TRBD1	TRBV28	TRBJ2-7	CASSTAGTGKYEQYF	TGTGCCAGCAGTACCGCCGGGACAGGTAAATACGAGCAGTACTTC
-	-	TRBV19	TRBJ1-2	CASSIGTAYGLGYTF	TGTGCCAGTAGTATAGGGACCGCCTATGGATTGGGCTACACCTTC
-	TRBD1	TRBV25-1	TRBJ2-7	CASSEVRTGAHEQYF	TGTGCCAGCAGTGAAGTTCGGACAGGTGCCCACGAGCAGTACTTC
-	TRBD2	TRBV5-4	TRBJ2-3	CASSLAGRAGVSRDTQYF	TGTGCCAGCAGCTTGGCCGGAAGGGCGGGAGTCAGCCGGGATACGCAGTATTTT
-	-	TRBV10-2	TRBJ1-2	CASSDSLNYGYTF	TGCGCCAGCTCGGACAGCTTGAACTATGGCTACACCTTC
-	TRBD2	TRBV27	TRBJ2-3	CASSFGDYTDTQYF	TGTGCCAGCAGTTTTGGGGACTATACAGATACGCAGTATTTT
-	-	TRBV6-5	TRBJ1-4	CASSSQGFPANEKLFF	TGTGCCAGCAGTTCGCAGGGGTTCCCGGCTAATGAAAAACTGTTTTTT
-	-	TRBV28	TRBJ2-1	CASSRGNPYNEQFF	TGTGCCAGCAGCCGGGGTAATCCCTACAATGAGCAGTTCTTC
-	TRBD1	TRBV28	TRBJ1-6	CASRLNRGNSPLHF	TGTGCCAGCAGACTGAACAGGGGGAATTCACCCCTCCACTTT
-	-	TRBV7-8	TRBJ1-5	CASSLGRGGGQPQHF	TGTGCCAGCAGCTTAGGACGCGGGGGGGGCCAGCCCCAGCATTTT
-	TRBD2	TRBV27	TRBJ2-1	CASSFFEAGGYYNEQFF	TGTGCCAGCAGTTTTTTCGAAGCGGGAGGGTACTACAATGAGCAGTTCTTC
-	-	TRBV7-8	TRBJ2-5	CASSFGPRETQYF	TGTGCCAGCAGCTTTGGTCCCCGGGAGACCCAGTACTTC
-	-	TRBV10-3	TRBJ1-3	CAISPNLGNTIYF	TGTGCCATCAGTCCAAACTTAGGAAACACCATATATTTT
-	TRBD1	TRBV27	TRBJ2-6	CASRRQGAGANVLTF	TGTGCCAGCAGGAGACAGGGTGCTGGGGCCAACGTCCTGACTTTC
-	TRBD2	TRBV15	TRBJ2-7	CATSARTSGEQYF	TGTGCCACCAGCGCAAGGACTAGCGGCGAGCAGTACTTC
-	-	TRBV19	TRBJ2-2	CASSPRVGGTGELFF	TGTGCCAGTAGTCCCCGGGTAGGGGGCACCGGGGAGCTGTTTTTT
-	-	TRBV6-9	TRBJ2-7	CASSYMTASYEQYF	TGTGCCAGCAGTTACATGACAGCCTCCTACGAGCAGTACTTC
few	TRBD1	TRBV6-6	TRBJ2-7	CASSSPGQGRGEQYF	TGTGCCAGCAGTTCGCCGGGACAGGGGCGGGGCGAGCAGTACTTC
-	-	TRBV4-1	TRBJ1-3	CASSQPKQGLVNTIYF	TGCGCCAGCAGCCAGCCTAAACAGGGATTGGTAAACACCATATATTTT
-	TRBD1	TRBV7-9	TRBJ1-5	CASSLLWTGLRPQHF	TGTGCCAGCAGCTTACTCTGGACAGGGCTCCGGCCCCAGCATTTT